The 30 T cell receptor beta chains below were found in one sample sequenced in a study of T cells expressing NK-cell markers. TCRdb re-called the 5' RACE reads and gives one entry per CDR3 protein, without DNA. Its table records about 400,000 distinct CDR3 sequences. Sequences were obtained from blood T cells: a sorted CD56 or NKG2C T cell subset, CD4+ or CD8+ T cells, or bulk PBMC T cells (not recorded which). The origin of the receptors is a woman aged 50 to 60 in good health.

The chain combines TRBV24-1 with TRBJ2-5. Germline CDR1 KGHDR, CDR2 SFDVKD. The CDR3 sequence is 12 residues long. CDR3 protein: CATTFDSETQYF.

The chain combines TRBV7-8 with TRBJ2-3; the TCRdb D gene call, TRBD1, has no DNA to confirm it. Germline CDR1 reads SGHVS; CDR2 reads FQNEAQ. The CDR3 runs to 15 residues. The CDR3 reads CASSFLAPRGDTQYF.

This chain uses TRBV25-1 with TRBJ2-2; absent DNA, TCRdb's TRBD1 call cannot be checked. The V gene's germline CDR1 is MGHDK and CDR2 SYGVNS. This CDR3 region has 15 residues. The CDR3 sequence is CASQRGGGMAGELFF.

The rearrangement joins TRBV6-2 or TRBV6-3 to TRBJ1-2. CDR1 is MNHEY and CDR2 is SVGEGT in the germline V gene. The CDR3 spans 14 residues. The CDR3 is CASTNSPVLYGYTF.

This chain uses TRBV12-3 or TRBV12-4 with TRBJ2-1; there is no DNA to check the TCRdb D call of TRBD2. The CDR3 consists of 16 residues. The CDR3 sequence is CASTPDQGLAGDEQFF.

V and J are TRBV25-1 and TRBJ2-1; TCRdb reports TRBD1, a call that lacks DNA to check it against. Germline V gene data show CDR1 as MGHDK and CDR2 as SYGVNS. This CDR3 spans 14 amino acids. CDR3 residues: CASKGTGAGNEQFF.

The rearrangement joins TRBV27 to TRBJ1-1; the TRBD1 assignment by TCRdb is unverifiable without DNA. Germline assignment: CDR1 MNHEY and CDR2 SMNVEV (reference sequence). CDR3 length equals 12 residues. CDR3 sequence reads: CASSGQGEGAFF.

This chain links TRBV20-1 with TRBJ2-1; the TRBD1 assignment by TCRdb is unverifiable without DNA. This CDR3 comprises 18 residues. Per the germline V gene, CDR1 is DFQATT and CDR2 is SNEGSKA (reference sequence). CDR3 sequence reads: CSAHKTGSGISSYNEQFF.

This rearrangement joins TRBV20-1 to TRBJ2-1; TCRdb selects TRBD2, and the lack of DNA leaves this call unchecked. Germline V CDR1 and CDR2: DFQATT, SNEGSKA (reference sequence). The CDR3 covers 14 residues. CDR3 residues: CSARVAGGKGEQFF.

The chain has TRBV5-1 and TRBJ2-5. The V gene's germline CDR1 is SGHRS and CDR2 YFSETQ. The CDR3 runs 13 residues. CDR3 sequence: CASSLAGFETQYF.

The rearrangement joins TRBV24-1 to TRBJ2-1; TCRdb designates TRBD1, a call that cannot be tested without DNA. This CDR3 has 17 amino acids. The germline CDR1 and CDR2 sequences are KGHDR and SFDVKD. Here the CDR3 reads CATSALDRPSSYNEQFF.

V gene TRBV5-1 combines with J gene TRBJ2-5; the D call of TRBD1 rests on TCRdb alone, since no DNA is present to check it. The germline V gene has CDR1 SGHRS and CDR2 YFSETQ. The CDR3 has 14 residues. Here the CDR3 reads CASSREGIGETQYF. Complete variable domain (other parts from reference TRBV5-1 and TRBJ2-5): KAGVTQTPRYLIKTRGQQVTLSCSPISGHRSVSWYQQTPGQGLQFLFEYFSETQRNKGNFPGRFSGRQFSNSRSEMNVSTLELGDSALYLCASSREGIGETQYFGPGTRLLVL.

The chain uses TRBV7-9 and TRBJ1-1. The germline V gene has CDR1 SEHNR and CDR2 FQNEAQ (reference sequence). The CDR3 has 13 amino acids. The CDR3 here is CASSLVRHPEAFF. The variable domain in full, with the rest retrieved from reference TRBV7-9 and TRBJ1-1, is DTGVSQNPRHKITKRGQNVTFRCDPISEHNRLYWYRQTLGQGPEFLTYFQNEAQLEKSRLLSDRFSAERPKGSFSTLEIQRTEQGDSAMYLCASSLVRHPEAFFGQGTRLTVV.

This rearrangement joins TRBV6-5 to TRBJ2-1; as DNA is missing, the TRBD2 call by TCRdb cannot be tested. Germline loops: CDR1 MNHEY, CDR2 SVGAGI. The CDR3 covers 14 residues. The CDR3 sequence is CASRPQGLTNEQFF.

V is TRBV2 and J is TRBJ2-6; there is no DNA to check the TCRdb D call of TRBD1. The CDR3 has 15 amino acids. Germline assignment: CDR1 SNHLY and CDR2 FYNNEI. The CDR3 reads CASSGRETGANVLTF.

The chain is built from TRBV12-3 or TRBV12-4 and TRBJ2-1; TCRdb designates TRBD2, a call that cannot be tested without DNA. This CDR3 is 16 amino acids long. This CDR3 is CASSPWSGGVDNEQFF.

This chain connects TRBV6-6 to TRBJ1-1; the D call from TCRdb, TRBD1, cannot be confirmed without DNA. The CDR3 has 14 residues. Germline-derived CDR1 and CDR2 are MNHNY and SVGAGI (reference sequence). The CDR3: CASRSGTASPEAFF.

The gene calls are TRBV25-1 and TRBJ2-5; TCRdb selects TRBD1, and the lack of DNA leaves this call unchecked. The CDR3 contains 14 residues. Looked up from germline, CDR1 is MGHDK and CDR2 is SYGVNS. The CDR3 protein is CASSALEPEETQYF.

CDR3 loop: CASSLDGGMNTEAFF. The chain combines TRBV5-1 with TRBJ1-1; TCRdb picks TRBD1, but there is no DNA to check that call. CDR1 and CDR2 (germline): SGHRS, YFSETQ. The CDR3 is 15 amino acids.

The J gene is TRBJ2-1, the V gene TRBV13; TCRdb designates TRBD2, a call that cannot be tested without DNA. In germline, CDR1 is PRHDT, CDR2 FYEKMQ (reference sequence). The CDR3 contains 14 residues. CDR3 amino acids: CASGSGRVDNEQFF.

The rearrangement joins TRBV3-1 to TRBJ1-2; the D call of TRBD1 rests on TCRdb alone, since no DNA is present to check it. Germline CDR1 is LGHDT and CDR2 is YNNKEL (reference sequence). The CDR3 loop spans 13 amino acids. CDR3 amino acids: CASSQTGQGAYTF.

The rearrangement uses TRBV14 and TRBJ2-6; the TCRdb D gene call, TRBD1, has no DNA to confirm it. The V gene's germline CDR1 is SGHDN and CDR2 FVKESK. This CDR3 region has 13 residues. The CDR3 reads CATRTAGANVLTF. Full variable domain (missing parts from reference TRBV14 and TRBJ2-6): EAGVTQFPSHSVIEKGQTVTLRCDPISGHDNLYWYRRVMGKEIKFLLHFVKESKQDESGMPNNRFLAERTGGTYSTLKVQPAELEDSGVYFCATRTAGANVLTFGAGSRLTVL.

The chain employs TRBV12-3 or TRBV12-4 and TRBJ1-2; the TRBD1 assignment by TCRdb is unverifiable without DNA. The CDR3 sequence is 14 residues long. The CDR3 sequence: CASTPMTTGFGYTF.

This chain connects TRBV27 to TRBJ2-2; TCRdb's D call of TRBD1 is untestable without DNA. The germline gives CDR1 MNHEY, CDR2 SMNVEV (reference sequence). This CDR3 comprises 17 residues. The CDR3 loop is CASSTTFRGRFPGELFF.

V and J are TRBV9 and TRBJ2-1; the TCRdb call, TRBD2, lacks DNA for checking. The CDR3 length is 18 residues. The germline V gene has CDR1 SGDLS and CDR2 YYNGEE. The CDR3 reads CASSPHLGHSGTYNEQFF.

The genes are TRBV7-9 and TRBJ1-1; TCRdb's D call, TRBD1, is unchecked because there is no DNA. There are 13 residues in the CDR3. Germline V lookup: CDR1 SEHNR, CDR2 FQNEAQ (reference sequence). The CDR3 loop is CASSATGNTEAFF.

The chain uses TRBV11-2 and TRBJ1-1; TCRdb's D call of TRBD1 is untestable without DNA. From germline, CDR1 is SGHAT and CDR2 FQNNGV. CDR3 length: 13 amino acids. CDR3 region: CASSSTGWTEAFF.

The chain uses TRBV5-1 and TRBJ2-1; as DNA is missing, the TRBD2 call by TCRdb cannot be tested. This CDR3 has 17 residues. Germline CDR1 reads SGHRS; CDR2 reads YFSETQ. CDR3 region: CASSFLLTSGRVNEQFF. Complete variable domain (other parts from reference TRBV5-1 and TRBJ2-1): KAGVTQTPRYLIKTRGQQVTLSCSPISGHRSVSWYQQTPGQGLQFLFEYFSETQRNKGNFPGRFSGRQFSNSRSEMNVSTLELGDSALYLCASSFLLTSGRVNEQFFGPGTRLTVL.

This rearrangement joins TRBV20-1 to TRBJ2-5; TCRdb outputs TRBD2, but without DNA this stays unchecked. Germline CDR1 and CDR2: DFQATT and SNEGSKA (reference sequence). This CDR3 has 17 amino acids. This CDR3 reads CSATSLGAGGPGETQYF.

The rearrangement links TRBV11-3 to TRBJ2-1. Per germline, CDR1 SGHNT and CDR2 YENEEA. The CDR3 has 14 amino acids. The CDR3: CASSLDLVGNEQFF.